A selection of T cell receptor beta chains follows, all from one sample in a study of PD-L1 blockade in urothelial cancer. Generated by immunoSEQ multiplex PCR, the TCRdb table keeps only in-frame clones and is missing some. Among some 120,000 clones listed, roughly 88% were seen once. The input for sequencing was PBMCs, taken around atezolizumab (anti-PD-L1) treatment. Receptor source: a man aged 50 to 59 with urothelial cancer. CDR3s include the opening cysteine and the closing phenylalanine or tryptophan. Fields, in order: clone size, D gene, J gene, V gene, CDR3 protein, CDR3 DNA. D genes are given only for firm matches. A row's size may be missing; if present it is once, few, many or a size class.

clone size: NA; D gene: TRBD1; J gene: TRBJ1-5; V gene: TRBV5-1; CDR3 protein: CASSLVGQIPYSNQPQHF; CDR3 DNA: TGCGCCAGCAGCTTGGTGGGACAGATACCCTATAGCAATCAGCCCCAGCATTTT
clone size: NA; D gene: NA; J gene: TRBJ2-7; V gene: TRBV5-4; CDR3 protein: CASSFSGIYEQYF; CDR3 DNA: TGTGCCAGCAGCTTCAGTGGTATCTACGAGCAGTACTTC
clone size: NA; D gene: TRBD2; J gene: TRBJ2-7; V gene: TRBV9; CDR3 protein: CASSGETGLAGPFYEQYF; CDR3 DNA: TGTGCCAGCAGCGGCGAAACGGGACTAGCGGGACCTTTCTACGAGCAGTACTTC
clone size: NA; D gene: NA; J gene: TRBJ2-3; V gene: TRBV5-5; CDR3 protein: CASSWTGKSTDTQYF; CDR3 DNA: TGTGCCAGCAGCTGGACGGGGAAAAGCACAGATACGCAGTATTTT
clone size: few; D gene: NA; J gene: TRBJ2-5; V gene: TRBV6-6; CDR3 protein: CASRPAAGETQYF; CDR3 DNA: TGTGCCAGCAGGCCGGCGGCGGGAGAGACCCAGTACTTC
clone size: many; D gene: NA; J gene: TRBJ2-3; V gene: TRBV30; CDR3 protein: CAWSVSRAGTDTQYF; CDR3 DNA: TGTGCCTGGAGTGTTTCGCGGGCCGGAACAGATACGCAGTATTTT
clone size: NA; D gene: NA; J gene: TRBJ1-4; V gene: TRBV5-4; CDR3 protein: CASRQGLNEKLFF; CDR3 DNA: TGTGCCAGCAGACAGGGCTTAAATGAAAAACTGTTTTTT
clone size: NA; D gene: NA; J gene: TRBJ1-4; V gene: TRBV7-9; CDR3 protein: CASSLRGFEKLFF; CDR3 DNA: TGTGCCAGCAGCTTGAGGGGGTTTGAAAAACTGTTTTTT
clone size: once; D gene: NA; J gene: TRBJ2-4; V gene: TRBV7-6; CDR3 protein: CASSLVAPAVAKNIQYF; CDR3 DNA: TGTGCCAGCAGCTTAGTGGCACCAGCGGTGGCCAAAAACATTCAGTACTTC
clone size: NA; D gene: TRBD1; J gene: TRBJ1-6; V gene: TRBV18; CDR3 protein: CASSPIGTGDSPLHF; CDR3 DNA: TGTGCCAGCTCACCAATTGGGACAGGGGATTCACCCCTCCACTTT
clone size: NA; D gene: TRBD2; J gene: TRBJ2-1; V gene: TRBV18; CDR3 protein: CASSPRAGAFSYNEQFF; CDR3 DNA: TGTGCCAGCTCACCACGGGCGGGAGCTTTCTCCTACAATGAGCAGTTCTTC
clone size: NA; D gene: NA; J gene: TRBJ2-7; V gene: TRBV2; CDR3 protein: CASEAGPYEQYF; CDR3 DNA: TGTGCCAGCGAAGCAGGTCCCTACGAGCAGTACTTC
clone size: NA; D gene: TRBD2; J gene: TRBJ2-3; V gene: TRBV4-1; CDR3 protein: CASSQDVGRAYGTDTQYF; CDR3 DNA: TGCGCCAGCAGCCAAGATGTCGGGAGGGCCTACGGCACAGATACGCAGTATTTT
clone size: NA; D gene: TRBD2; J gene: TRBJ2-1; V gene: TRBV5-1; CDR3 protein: CASSLVLAESSWQFF; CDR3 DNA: TGCGCCAGCAGCTTGGTGCTAGCGGAATCAAGCTGGCAGTTCTTC
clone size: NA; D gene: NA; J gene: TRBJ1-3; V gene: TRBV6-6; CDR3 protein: CASSYDGSSGNTIYF; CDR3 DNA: TGTGCCAGCAGTTACGACGGGAGCTCTGGAAACACCATATATTTT
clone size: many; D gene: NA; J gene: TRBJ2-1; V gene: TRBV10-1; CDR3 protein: CASSGTSTPIF; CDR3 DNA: TGCGCCAGCAGTGGAACTAGCACCCCGATCTTC
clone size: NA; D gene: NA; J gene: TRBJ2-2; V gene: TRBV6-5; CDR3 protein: CASSYTGRGTGELFF; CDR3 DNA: TGTGCCAGCAGTTACACTGGAAGGGGAACCGGGGAGCTGTTTTTT
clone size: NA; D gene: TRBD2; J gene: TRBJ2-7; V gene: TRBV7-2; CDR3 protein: CASSLTSGSLYEQYF; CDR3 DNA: TGTGCCAGCAGCCTTACTAGCGGGAGTCTCTACGAGCAGTACTTC
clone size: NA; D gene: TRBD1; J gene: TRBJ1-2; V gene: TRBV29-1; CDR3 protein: CSAGDSYGYTF; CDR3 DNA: TGCAGCGCCGGGGACAGCTATGGCTACACCTTC
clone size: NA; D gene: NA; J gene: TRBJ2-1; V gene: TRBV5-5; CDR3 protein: CASSLELGLYNEQFF; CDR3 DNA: TGTGCCAGCAGCTTGGAACTAGGTCTATACAATGAGCAGTTCTTC
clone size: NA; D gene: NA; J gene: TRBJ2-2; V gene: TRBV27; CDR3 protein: CASSRTGELFF; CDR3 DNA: TGTGCCAGCAGCCGCACCGGGGAGCTGTTTTTT
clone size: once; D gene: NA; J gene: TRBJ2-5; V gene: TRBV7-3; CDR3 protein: CASSYGSGETQYF; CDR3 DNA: TGTGCCAGCAGCTACGGGTCAGGGGAGACCCAGTACTTC